What follows is one T cell receptor (beta chain) and its context. This receptor's antigen is unknown. Base qualities are not provided; no much larger clone lies one nucleotide away. The sample's time point label, in plain terms: cells obtained before transplantation from donor or recipient. CD3+CD4+ and CD3+CD8+ populations were FACS-sorted from unstimulated pre-transplant donor and recipient cells taken from spleen or lymph nodes. The method was the immunoSEQ multiplex PCR assay. For most patients, genomic DNA was isolated using the Qiagen DNeasy Blood and Tissue Kit and was shipped frozen to Adaptive Biotechnologies for TCR sequencing. For most patients, genomic DNA was subjected to high-throughput TCR-beta CDR3 sequencing by Adaptive Biotechnologies. The authors' pipeline ran thus. Adaptive's ImmunoSEQ software was the source of the TCR sequencing data for fewer than 20 patients, while three other patients were processed with MiXCR and VDJtools. CD4 versus CD8 sorting errors were corrected by removing sequences found in both subsets at a frequency ratio below 5:1. Because the origin of CDR3 nucleotide sequences shared between donor and recipient could not be assigned, those sequences were removed. To count as alloreactive, a clone needed at least 2-fold expansion over unstimulated cells and a minimum CFSE-low frequency of 0.002% (template counts) or 0.001% (read counts). Mappable clones were those detected in sequenced pre-transplant spleen, lymph node, or MLR CFSE-low populations of the donor or recipient. The cumulative frequency of alloreactive clones was calculated as a percentage of all sequences, weighted by copy number. TCRdb took over this immuneACCESS table, retaining in-frame rearrangements with V and J assigned. Such tables are incomplete; in checked studies, under half of the missing clones stem from an unresolved V gene, and the remainder is unexplained. That table furnishes V, J and clone size, whereas the DNA furnished D and trimming. The sample table records fewer than 120,000 clones; about 93% of these occur just once. Jointly, the top ten make up less than 0.55% of the sample.

These data belong to a study of graft-versus-host responses after intestinal transplantation (dated by TCRdb to the early 2020s). With respect to the entire study: Multivisceral, liver-intestinal, or isolated intestinal transplants were received by the recipients. All recipients received anti-thymocyte globulin induction followed by maintenance tacrolimus and steroids for around three years. After intestinal transplantation, graft-versus-host and host-versus-graft alloreactive T cell clones were followed in the graft, circulation and bone marrow using bulk TCR-beta CDR3 sequencing. To identify alloreactive clones, pre-transplant mixed lymphocyte reaction products were sequenced and compared with unstimulated pre-transplant donor and recipient T cells. The cohort enrolled about two dozen intestinal transplant recipients, one of whom was a retransplant, and a few patients without pretransplant specimens were excluded. Donor T cell macrochimerism was defined as a peak of at least 4% donor T cells among recipient peripheral blood mononuclear cells. Rather than going through the commercial service, samples from a few later patients were sequenced in-house on an Illumina MiSeq and processed with MiXCR. The investigation overall reported the following: GvH clones were detected in recipient bone marrow, and some of these GvH clones were observed earlier in ileal mucosa or blood, consistent with an intestinal mucosal origin. The conclusions were limited by the relatively low number and heterogeneity of the intestinal transplant patients. Early after transplant, declines in HvG clones were associated with peak levels of circulating GvH clones. In patients with donor T cell macrochimerism, the allografts had high GvH to HvG T cell clonal ratios.

The CDR3 measures 16 amino acids from cysteine to phenylalanine. Solely the CDR3 DNA is kept, with 48 bases framed from the first base. Germline trimming: 4 bases from V, 4 bases from J; junction bases outside gene matches: 12. Taken from the germline V gene, the CDR1 and CDR2 loops are MNHEY and SVGAGI. This receptor was taken from a human donor who received an intestinal transplant. The material sequenced was unstimulated CD8+ T cells sorted from spleen or lymph node cells, taken before intestinal transplant. The chain is made from TRBV6-5 and TRBJ1-2; the central 7 bases match TRBD1. The CDR3 protein is CASSSNFGQESYGYTF. Here is the DNA: TGTGCCAGCAGTTCAAACTTTGGACAGGAGTCCTATGGCTACACCTTC.